Listed here are 9 T cell receptor beta chains from one sample, sequenced in a study of breast tumors, draining lymph nodes, adjacent tissues. TCRdb recomputed calls from the multiplex PCR reads with MiXCR, one row per CDR3 protein. The profile covers nearly 200,000 distinct CDR3 sequences, with roughly 31% appearing a single time and about 4.5% taken by the ten largest. Axillary draining lymph nodes of breast cancer patients supplied the node samples. Sequencing input: axillary lymph node tissue. Receptors were obtained from a female donor with breast cancer. Some clones in this sample may be carry-over from other donors' samples.

This clonotype came up many times. This sequence joins TRBV20-1 and TRBJ2-7; perhaps D is TRBD1 or TRBD2 (5 bases each). Per the germline V gene, CDR1 is DFQATT and CDR2 is SNEGSKA (reference sequence). The CDR3 totals 17 residues. The ends were cut back, 1 base at V and 6 bases at J, with 25 bases in the middle. This chain's CDR3 is CSARANPGAEHPFEQYF. The CDR3 DNA is TGCAGTGCTAGAGCCAACCCCGGGGCGGAGCACCCTTTCGAGCAGTACTTC.

This clonotype was detected many times. The J gene is TRBJ2-2, the V gene TRBV19; tentative D call: TRBD1 (5 bases). This CDR3 is 13 amino acids long. Trimming took 11 bases from V and 4 from J, leaving 14 bases between them. Per germline, CDR1 LNHDA and CDR2 SQIVND (reference sequence). The CDR3 reads CAAGLVPTGELFF. CDR3 bases: TGTGCCGCAGGGCTAGTCCCCACCGGGGAGCTGTTTTTT.

At least ten counts were recorded for this clonotype. The gene calls are TRBV11-1 and TRBJ2-3; 11 positions agree with TRBD1. The CDR3 runs to 17 residues. V lost 5 bases to trimming and J lost 2 bases; unmatched junction nucleotides: 9. Germline V lookup: CDR1 SGHAT, CDR2 FQDESV (reference sequence). This CDR3 is CASSPSGTGGFTDTQYF. The CDR3 DNA sequence: TGTGCCAGCAGCCCATCAGGGACAGGGGGTTTCACAGATACGCAGTATTTT.

As concerns this clonotype: An end of the junction differs from the germline gene, which may be a read error. V usage is TRBV15 and J usage is TRBJ2-7; 8 nucleotides line up with TRBD2. The CDR3 extends over 12 amino acids. The germline V gene encodes CDR1 LNHNV and CDR2 YYDKDF (reference sequence). CDR3 in amino acids: CATSRPQRGQVF. DNA for the CDR3: TGTGCCACCAGCAGACCCCAGCGGGGGCAGGTCTTC. Supplemented by reference TRBV15 and TRBJ2-7, the full variable domain reads DAMVIQNPRYQVTQFGKPVTLSCSQTLNHNVMYWYQQKSSQAPKLLFHYYDKDFNNEADTPDNFQSRRPNTSFCFLDIRSPGLGDTAMYLCATSRPQRGQVFGPGTRLTVT.

This clonotype was picked up a small number of times. One base away lies a much larger clone, so this may be a sequencing read error. The rearrangement links TRBV5-4 to TRBJ1-6; maybe TRBD1 (5 bases). The CDR3 is made up of 12 amino acids. V lost 2 bases to trimming and J lost 13 bases, with 10 bases between them. Germline V gives CDR1 SGHNT, CDR2 YYREEE (reference sequence). Written as DNA, the CDR3 is TGTGCCAGCAGCTTTGAGACAGCGCCCCTCCACTTT. It yields the protein CASSFETAPLHF.

This clonotype has more than one count but fewer than ten. This may come from a read error, since a much larger clone is one base off. The chain joins TRBV6-5 to TRBJ2-5, with 10 nucleotides matching TRBD2. The CDR3 totals 16 residues. Losses at the gene ends were 5 bases for V and 5 bases for J; bases not matched to a gene: 11. CDR1 is MNHEY and CDR2 is SVGAGI in the germline V gene. The CDR3 sequence: CASSNNSGLATETQYF. The CDR3 region has the DNA TGTGCCAGCAGTAACAACTCGGGACTAGCGACCGAGACCCAGTACTTC.

This clonotype was observed at least ten times. The CDR3 nucleotides read TGTGCCTGGAATAGAGGAGGATCCACAGATACGCAGTATTTT. Protein sequence: CAWNRGGSTDTQYF. The rearrangement links TRBV30 to TRBJ2-3; D is perhaps TRBD2 (5 bases). CDR3 length equals 14 residues. The V gene's germline CDR1 is GTSNPN and CDR2 SVGIG (reference sequence). V gave up 4 bases and J gave up 2 bases, with 13 bases separating them.

This clonotype was detected many times. The chain joins TRBV12-3 or TRBV12-4 to TRBJ2-3; the match to TRBD2 covers 9 bases. The CDR3 runs 13 residues. V dropped 2 bases and J dropped 12; count of bases not matched to a gene: 6. Here the CDR3 DNA reads TGTGCCAGCAGTTTAACTTCAGCGGGGGGCCAGTATTTT. Translation gives CASSLTSAGGQYF.

This clonotype has at least ten counts. The chain uses TRBV5-1 and TRBJ2-1, with 7 bases lining up with TRBD2. Trimming cost V 3 bases and J 6 bases; bases outside gene matches: 9. CDR1 and CDR2 from the germline V gene are SGHRS and YFSETQ. The CDR3 contains 15 residues. This CDR3 reads CASSYLWGGSNEQFF. In nucleotides, the CDR3 is TGCGCCAGCAGCTACCTCTGGGGCGGGAGCAATGAGCAGTTCTTC.